These T cell receptor beta chains were read from a single sample in a study of beta chain features in type 1 diabetes. TCRdb's table, derived via immunoSEQ multiplex PCR, lists solely in-frame clones and lacks some. The sample comprises 970,000 or so clones, 15% to 20% of which are singletons, and 0.023% rests with the top ten. Input material: naive CD4+ T cells from blood. The receptors shown here come from a woman aged 18-29 years in good health. The conserved cysteine and the conserved F or W are not part of the CDR3 here. The D gene is left open where the match is weak.

V: TRBV6-6
J: TRBJ1-1
length: 11
D: TRBD1
CDR3: ASSYDRDTEAF

V: TRBV28
J: TRBJ2-4
length: 13
D: TRBD1
CDR3: ASSPDRAAKNIQY

V: TRBV29-1
J: TRBJ1-1
length: 10
D: .
CDR3: SVESEYTEAF

V: TRBV6-5
J: TRBJ2-5
length: 8
D: .
CDR3: ATLSETQY

V: TRBV18
J: TRBJ1-5
length: 11
D: .
CDR3: ASPRGSNQPQH

V: TRBV4-2
J: TRBJ2-1
length: 11
D: .
CDR3: ASSQTTDNEQF

V: TRBV28
J: TRBJ1-1
length: 9
D: .
CDR3: ASSSNTEAF

V: TRBV27
J: TRBJ2-5
length: 13
D: TRBD1
CDR3: ASRGSGTGGETQY

V: TRBV11-2
J: TRBJ2-7
length: 13
D: TRBD2
CDR3: ASSLDRGLAVEQY

V: TRBV6-6
J: TRBJ2-7
length: 10
D: .
CDR3: ASSYWSGEQY

V: TRBV28
J: TRBJ2-5
length: 9
D: .
CDR3: ASSRQETQY

V: TRBV19
J: TRBJ2-2
length: 14
D: TRBD1
CDR3: ASSNLGQGAGGELF

V: TRBV9
J: TRBJ2-5
length: 14
D: .
CDR3: ASSVAPAVQQETQY

V: TRBV7-2
J: TRBJ2-5
length: 11
D: .
CDR3: ASSSVYQETQY

V: TRBV5-1
J: TRBJ2-1
length: 9
D: .
CDR3: ASSLQGEQF

V: TRBV7-3
J: TRBJ1-2
length: 11
D: .
CDR3: ASSLSGRRGYT

V: TRBV7-3
J: TRBJ2-7
length: 14
D: TRBD1
CDR3: ASSLTGTGGSYEQY

V: TRBV7-3
J: TRBJ2-1
length: 13
D: .
CDR3: ASSPQGSSYNEQF

V: TRBV7-2
J: TRBJ2-1
length: 17
D: .
CDR3: ASSLRTGIARTGRNEQF

V: TRBV4-3
J: TRBJ2-7
length: 13
D: .
CDR3: ASSQVVGQTYEQY

V: TRBV6-6
J: TRBJ1-2
length: 13
D: .
CDR3: ASSRQTGVLVGYT

V: TRBV7-2
J: TRBJ1-5
length: 13
D: TRBD1
CDR3: ASSSTGVRDQPQH

V: TRBV7-9
J: TRBJ2-3
length: 10
D: .
CDR3: ASSPPTDTQY

V: TRBV21-1
J: TRBJ1-1
length: 16
D: .
CDR3: ASSKGGGQSTMNTEAF

V: TRBV7-8
J: TRBJ2-1
length: 9
D: .
CDR3: ASSLRYEQF

V: TRBV11-2
J: TRBJ2-1
length: 13
D: TRBD1
CDR3: ASSFRGSSYNEQF

V: TRBV5-4
J: TRBJ2-3
length: 15
D: TRBD1
CDR3: ASSAPGTGSLTDTQY

V: TRBV2
J: TRBJ2-5
length: 12
D: .
CDR3: ASRLALASGTQY

V: TRBV5-1
J: TRBJ2-2
length: 14
D: .
CDR3: ASSLYGGRNTGELF

V: TRBV7-3
J: TRBJ2-1
length: 11
D: .
CDR3: ASSLMVGREQF

V: TRBV6-1
J: TRBJ1-2
length: 12
D: TRBD1
CDR3: ASRQGPLFYGYT